A single sample gave rise to the 21 T cell receptor beta chains below, sequenced in a study of CXCR3-negative and CXCR3-positive naive CD8 T cells (dated by TCRdb to the late 2010s). TCRdb names NextSeq 550 as the instrument used. The Human TCR Profiling Kit (MiLaboratory) was used to prepare UMI-labeled 5' RACE TRB cDNA libraries. With the reads reprocessed by TCRdb, a single entry stands for each CDR3 protein sequence and no DNA is reported. The sample's table covers about 46,000 distinct CDR3 sequences. In total, the top ten clones hold about 2.5% of the sample. Material: naive CXCR3- CD8+ T cells from blood. In the paper's terms, the cell subset or site label means: CD45RO-CCR7+CD27+CD95- naive CD8+ T cells lacking CXCR3 (TNR3-). The source of these receptors is a human donor in good health. Some clones in this sample may be carry-over from other donors' samples.

The chain has TRBV7-6 and TRBJ1-3; TCRdb picks TRBD1, but there is no DNA to check that call. The CDR3 runs 13 residues. Germline CDR1 and CDR2: SGHVS and FNYEAQ. The CDR3: CASSGTAGNTIYF.

The chain carries TRBV3-1 and TRBJ2-3; checking the TCRdb D call of TRBD2 is not possible without DNA. The CDR3 contains 14 residues. The germline V gene encodes CDR1 LGHDT and CDR2 YNNKEL (reference sequence). CDR3 residues: CASTAGGAADTQYF.

The V gene is TRBV9, the J gene TRBJ2-3; the D call of TRBD2 rests on TCRdb alone, since no DNA is present to check it. Per the germline V gene, CDR1 is SGDLS and CDR2 is YYNGEE. This CDR3 spans 14 amino acids. The CDR3 sequence is CASSVGREADTQYF.

The CDR3 reads CASSLGTTLNEQFF. The chain is built from TRBV3-1 and TRBJ2-1; TCRdb returns TRBD2, unconfirmable since there is no DNA. Germline loops: CDR1 LGHDT, CDR2 YNNKEL (reference sequence). This CDR3 has 14 amino acids.

V usage is TRBV5-1 and J usage is TRBJ2-7; checking the TCRdb D call of TRBD1 is not possible without DNA. Germline-derived CDR1 and CDR2 are SGHRS and YFSETQ. The CDR3 spans 15 residues. The CDR3 is CASSLAAGQEYEQYF.

The gene calls are TRBV7-9 and TRBJ2-5; TCRdb outputs TRBD2, but without DNA this stays unchecked. In germline, CDR1 is SEHNR, CDR2 FQNEAQ (reference sequence). The CDR3 sequence is 13 residues long. This CDR3 is CASGTRGQETQYF.

The V gene is TRBV27, the J gene TRBJ2-1; with no DNA, the TCRdb D assignment of TRBD2 cannot be verified. Germline V gene data show CDR1 as MNHEY and CDR2 as SMNVEV (reference sequence). The CDR3 covers 14 residues. The CDR3 loop is CASSIVRAYNEQFF.

The chain joins TRBV20-1 to TRBJ2-3; absent DNA, TCRdb's TRBD1 call cannot be checked. Germline CDR1 is DFQATT and CDR2 is SNEGSKA (reference sequence). This CDR3 is 16 amino acids long. CDR3 in amino acids: CSARDLTSGGSDTQYF.

The rearrangement joins TRBV5-1 to TRBJ1-1. The germline V gene has CDR1 SGHRS and CDR2 YFSETQ. The CDR3 sequence is 14 residues long. CDR3 loop: CASSIGQGNTEAFF.

This chain connects TRBV20-1 to TRBJ2-7; TCRdb's assignment of TRBD1 cannot be checked, as there is no DNA. CDR1 and CDR2 from the germline V gene are DFQATT and SNEGSKA (reference sequence). The CDR3 loop spans 14 amino acids. CDR3 residues: CSAIRDRGSYEQYF.

The V gene is TRBV7-2, the J gene TRBJ2-4; absent DNA, TCRdb's TRBD1 call cannot be checked. The germline V gene encodes CDR1 SGHTA and CDR2 FQGNSA. CDR3 length: 15 residues. This chain's CDR3 is CASSRDREAKNIQYF.

V and J are TRBV29-1 and TRBJ2-1; TCRdb lists TRBD1, though no DNA is available to test this call. The CDR3 spans 16 residues. In germline, CDR1 is SQVTM, CDR2 ANQGSEA. Here the CDR3 reads CSVELGRGHSYNEQFF.

This chain connects TRBV4-1 to TRBJ2-5; the D call from TCRdb, TRBD2, cannot be confirmed without DNA. The CDR3 spans 16 residues. The V gene's germline CDR1 is MGHRA and CDR2 YSYEKL. The CDR3 region is CASSQDPSQAGETQYF.

This CDR3 is CASSLQGRNADTQYF. The V and J genes are TRBV5-1 and TRBJ2-3; TCRdb lists TRBD1, though no DNA is available to test this call. CDR1 SGHRS and CDR2 YFSETQ come from the germline V gene. CDR3 size: 15 residues.

The chain uses TRBV4-2 and TRBJ1-5. Per the germline V gene, CDR1 is LGHNA and CDR2 is YNFKEQ. This CDR3 region has 15 residues. The CDR3 loop reads CASSQVSDSNQPQHF.

V gene TRBV7-9 combines with J gene TRBJ2-5; there is no DNA to check the TCRdb D call of TRBD1. The CDR3 has 15 residues. Looked up from germline, CDR1 is SEHNR and CDR2 is FQNEAQ (reference sequence). The CDR3: CASRGTGQAQETQYF.

The V and J genes are TRBV12-3 or TRBV12-4 and TRBJ2-1; TCRdb calls TRBD1, which cannot be checked without DNA. This CDR3 has 13 amino acids. CDR3 sequence reads: CASGSGVRGEQFF.

The J gene is TRBJ2-7, the V gene TRBV14. There are 14 residues in the CDR3. Germline V lookup: CDR1 SGHDN, CDR2 FVKESK. Here the CDR3 reads CASSQDHDSYEQYF.

The chain links TRBV5-8 to TRBJ2-2; TCRdb lists TRBD1, though no DNA is available to test this call. The germline V gene has CDR1 SGHTS and CDR2 YDEGEE. The CDR3 is 16 amino acids. The CDR3 loop reads CASSGGQGEDTGELFF.

The chain uses TRBV6-5 and TRBJ1-2; TCRdb reports TRBD1, a call that lacks DNA to check it against. Per the germline V gene, CDR1 is MNHEY and CDR2 is SVGAGI. This CDR3 is built from 13 residues. The CDR3 loop reads CASSFSDSYGYTF.

CDR3 sequence reads: CASSQRQGSIHEQFF. The rearrangement uses TRBV4-1 and TRBJ2-1; TCRdb's assignment of TRBD1 cannot be checked, as there is no DNA. The CDR3 extends over 15 amino acids. Germline assignment: CDR1 MGHRA and CDR2 YSYEKL.